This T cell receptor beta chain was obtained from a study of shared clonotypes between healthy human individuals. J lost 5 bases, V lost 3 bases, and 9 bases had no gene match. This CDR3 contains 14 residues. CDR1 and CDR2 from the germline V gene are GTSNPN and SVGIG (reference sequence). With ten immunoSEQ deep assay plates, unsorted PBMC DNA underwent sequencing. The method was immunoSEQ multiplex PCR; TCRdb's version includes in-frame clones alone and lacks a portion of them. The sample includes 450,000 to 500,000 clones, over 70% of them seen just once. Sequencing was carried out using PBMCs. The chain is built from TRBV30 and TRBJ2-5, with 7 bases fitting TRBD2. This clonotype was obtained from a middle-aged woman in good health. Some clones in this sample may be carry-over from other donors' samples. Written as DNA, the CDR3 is TGTGCCTGGAGCCGCCTGGGACTAATGGAGACCCAGTACTTC. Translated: CAWSRLGLMETQYF.